This paragraph reports one T cell receptor beta chain. Its antigen remains unknown. This sample is part of a study of T cell repertoires in cytomegalovirus infection. Across the whole study: Both recently identified HLA-C-restricted and well-studied HLA-B-restricted CMV epitopes were used in the study. In public TCR beta signatures, there were indications of both CMV infection and matching HLA type.

Study-level points and caveats: In two of eight donors, the top clonotype was HLA-C-restricted CMV-specific. People with CMV and the relevant HLA were identified by cumulative public TCR beta family frequency.

TCRdb processed the reads anew with MiXCR; each CDR3 protein has one entry. The sample records about 340,000 distinct CDR3 sequences, almost 30% being singletons. The CDR3 contains 18 residues. The V and J ends lost 1 base and 5 bases, in that order; junction bases with no gene match: 8. Sequenced material: cultured PBMCs, taken from culture after CMV antigen stimulation. V is TRBV12-3 or TRBV12-4 and J is TRBJ1-6; 10 bases line up with TRBD1. This receptor was taken from a human donor in good health (CMV status not recorded). Some clones in this sample may be carry-over from other donors' samples. The CDR3 nucleotides read TGTGCCAGCAGTTTAGAGGGGGGGACAGGGGAAAATAATTCACCCCTCCACTTT. It is translated as CASSLEGGTGENNSPLHF.